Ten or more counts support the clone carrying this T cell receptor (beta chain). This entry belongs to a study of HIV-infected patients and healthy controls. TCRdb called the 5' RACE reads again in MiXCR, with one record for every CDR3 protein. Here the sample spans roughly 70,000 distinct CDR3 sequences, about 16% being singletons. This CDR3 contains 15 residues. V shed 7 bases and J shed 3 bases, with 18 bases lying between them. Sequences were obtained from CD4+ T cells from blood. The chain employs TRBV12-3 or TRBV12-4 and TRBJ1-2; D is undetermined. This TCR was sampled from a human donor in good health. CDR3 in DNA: TGTGCCAGCACCCCACGGAACCCAAGGGACTATGGCTACACCTTC. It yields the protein CASTPRNPRDYGYTF.